These 25 T cell receptor beta chains originate from one sample sequenced in a study of blood T cell repertoires in COVID-19. Clones were sequenced by immunoSEQ multiplex PCR, and TCRdb holds only the in-frame ones, with some missing. The data contain a few hundred thousand clones, around 86% of them singletons. Sequencing was done on a sample of peripheral blood. The origin of the receptors is a man aged 30 to 45 who had recovered from COVID-19.

Ten or more counts support this clone. The chain combines TRBV7-2 with TRBJ2-3, with 10 bases aligning to TRBD2. J gave up 2 bases and V 11 bases, and 7 bases lay outside the gene matches. The CDR3 spans 14 residues. Germline V gives CDR1 SGHTA, CDR2 FQGNSA. The CDR3 region is CAGASGGHTDTQYF. In nucleotides, the CDR3 is TGTGCCGGCGCTAGCGGGGGTCACACAGATACGCAGTATTTT.

This rearrangement joins TRBV6-2 or TRBV6-3 to TRBJ1-5; TRBD1 matches 8 bases. Germline V CDR1 and CDR2: MNHEY, SVGEGT. The V segment lost 7 bases and the J segment 0 bases; nucleotides outside the gene matches: 26. The CDR3 covers 22 residues. The CDR3 sequence: CASTPKKYPGQESSNSNQPQHF. The CDR3 coding sequence is TGTGCCAGCACCCCGAAAAAATACCCGGGACAGGAGTCCTCAAATAGCAATCAGCCCCAGCATTTT.

The chain uses TRBV28 and TRBJ2-2; the match to TRBD2 covers 8 bases. CDR3 size: 17 residues. The V gene's germline CDR1 is MDHEN and CDR2 SYDVKM. V lost 3 bases, J lost 4 bases, and 10 bases stayed unmatched. The CDR3 region is CASSLAITSGITGELFF. In DNA form, the CDR3 reads TGTGCCAGCAGTTTGGCGATCACTAGCGGAATCACCGGGGAGCTGTTTTTT.

The gene calls are TRBV6-5 and TRBJ2-7; possible D gene TRBD1, 6 bases. V dropped 4 bases and J dropped 6 bases, with 16 bases sitting between them. This CDR3 spans 14 amino acids. Per germline, CDR1 MNHEY and CDR2 SVGAGI. CDR3 sequence: CASSSNGQRGEQYF. The CDR3 bases are TGTGCCAGCAGTTCAAACGGACAGAGAGGCGAGCAGTACTTC.

J is TRBJ2-1 and V is TRBV27, with TRBD2 matching 14 bases. CDR1 and CDR2 (germline): MNHEY, SMNVEV (reference sequence). Germline trimming cut 0 bases from V and 3 bases from J; bases unmatched to any gene: 4. CDR3 length: 18 residues. The CDR3 bases are TGTGCCAGCAGTTTATCGACTAGCGGGGGGGCCGTCTACAATGAGCAGTTCTTC. The encoded protein is CASSLSTSGGAVYNEQFF.

V and J are TRBV18 and TRBJ1-1, with 8 bases that match TRBD1. Germline V lookup: CDR1 KGHSH, CDR2 LQKENI. The CDR3 is 15 residues long. The V gene end was trimmed by 3 bases and the J gene end by 4 bases; junction bases not matched to a gene: 7. The CDR3 coding sequence is TGTGCCAGCTCACCTGAGGGACAGGCCACCACTGAAGCTTTCTTT. Its protein is CASSPEGQATTEAFF.

This chain connects TRBV9 to TRBJ2-6, with D unclear. CDR1 is SGDLS and CDR2 is YYNGEE in the germline V gene. CDR3 length equals 14 residues. The V end was cut by 0 bases, the J end by 2 bases, with 3 bases between. The CDR3 reads CASSVAPGANVLTF. CDR3 nucleotide sequence: TGTGCCAGCAGCGTAGCTCCTGGGGCCAACGTCCTGACTTTC.

The chain carries TRBV25-1 and TRBJ2-7; possible D gene TRBD1, 5 bases. V shed 1 base and J shed 0 bases, with 7 bases lying between them. Germline loops: CDR1 MGHDK, CDR2 SYGVNS. This CDR3 has 14 residues. CDR3 in DNA: TGTGCCAGCAGTGAATCTGACAGCTCCTACGAGCAGTACGTC. Translating it yields CASSESDSSYEQYV.

This chain joins TRBV5-1 and TRBJ2-5; the match to TRBD2 covers 7 bases. CDR3 length: 16 residues. V was clipped by 0 bases and J by 1 base; unmatched bases: 6. From germline, CDR1 is SGHRS and CDR2 YFSETQ. As DNA, the CDR3 is TGCGCCAGCAGCTTGGGGGGAGGGTCAGGCCAAGAGACCCAGTACTTC. Residues: CASSLGGGSGQETQYF.

The chain recombines TRBV2 with TRBJ2-7; weak D call: TRBD1 (6 bases). Deletions cut 7 bases from V and 3 bases from J, with 19 bases between. The germline CDR1 and CDR2 sequences are SNHLY and FYNNEI. CDR3 length: 15 residues. This CDR3 is CASTRSRTVIYEQYF. In nucleotides, the CDR3 is TGTGCCAGCACCCGGTCAAGGACAGTCATCTACGAGCAGTACTTC.

The chain links TRBV27 to TRBJ1-5, with 10 positions matching TRBD1. Germline CDR1 is MNHEY and CDR2 is SMNVEV (reference sequence). This CDR3 has 17 amino acids. V was pared by 9 bases and J by 0 bases, with 11 bases of the junction left unmatched. The CDR3 DNA reads TGTGCCAGGCCGGGACAGGGGACCCTATATAGCAATCAGCCCCAGCATTTT. Translation: CARPGQGTLYSNQPQHF.

This rearrangement joins TRBV6-2 or TRBV6-3 to TRBJ1-1, with D hard to call. The V gene's germline CDR1 is MNHEY and CDR2 SVGEGT. This CDR3 comprises 13 residues. V lost 6 bases, J lost 4 bases, and 12 bases lay in between. In nucleotides, the CDR3 is TGTGCCAGCAGCACCGAGGGTTTCACTGAAGCTTTCTTT. Residues: CASSTEGFTEAFF.

V gene TRBV6-5 combines with J gene TRBJ2-2; TRBD2 matches 12 bases. Looked up from germline, CDR1 is MNHEY and CDR2 is SVGAGI. J was trimmed by 5 bases and V by 8 bases; bases with no gene match: 6. This CDR3 is 15 amino acids long. Written as DNA, the CDR3 is TGTGCCAGCGCTAGCGGGGGGGCAGGAACCGGGGAGCTGTTTTTT. Amino acids: CASASGGAGTGELFF.

The CDR3: CASSLGPSTDTQYF. The CDR3, as DNA: TGTGCCAGCAGCTTGGGGCCAAGCACAGATACGCAGTATTTT. V usage is TRBV11-3 and J usage is TRBJ2-3; a possible D gene is TRBD1 (5 bases). The CDR3 spans 14 residues. Germline assignment: CDR1 SGHNT and CDR2 YENEEA. V was pared by 3 bases and J by 0 bases, with 7 bases between.

The rearrangement links TRBV5-4 to TRBJ2-2; D gene uncertain. Trimming pared 0 bases from V and 5 bases from J, leaving 5 bases between. CDR3 length equals 13 residues. CDR1 is SGHNT and CDR2 is YYREEE in the germline V gene (reference sequence). The CDR3 loop is CASSLDSTGELFF. In nucleotides, the CDR3 is TGTGCCAGCAGCTTGGATAGTACCGGGGAGCTGTTTTTT.

V gene TRBV6-2 or TRBV6-3 combines with J gene TRBJ2-7; TRBD2 agrees at 8 bases. From germline, CDR1 is MNHEY and CDR2 SVGEGT. The J segment lost 3 bases and the V segment lost 4 bases, leaving 2 bases of the junction unmatched. CDR3 length: 13 amino acids. The CDR3 here is CASSSGTSYEQYV. CDR3 DNA sequence: TGTGCCAGCAGTTCCGGGACTAGCTACGAGCAGTACGTC.

This clone was seen only a few times. The V and J genes are TRBV7-8 and TRBJ2-7, with a weak D call TRBD1 (5 bases). The ends were cut back, 2 bases at V and 1 base at J, with 9 bases in the middle. Germline V gene data show CDR1 as SGHVS and CDR2 as FQNEAQ. The CDR3 is 14 residues long. The CDR3 loop reads CASSLTPGSYEQYV. As DNA, the CDR3 is TGTGCCAGCAGCTTAACTCCAGGGTCCTACGAGCAGTACGTC.

The chain employs TRBV3-1 (or the pseudogene TRBV3-2) and TRBJ2-7, with 9 positions matching TRBD2. Losses at the gene ends were 3 bases for V and 2 bases for J; bases not matched to a gene: 5. CDR3 length: 15 residues. CDR1 and CDR2 from the germline V gene are LGHDT and YNNKEL (reference sequence). The CDR3 reads CASSHTGGGAYEQYF. CDR3 nucleotides: TGTGCCAGCAGCCATACTGGCGGGGGGGCCTACGAGCAGTACTTC.

The V and J genes are TRBV4-1 and TRBJ1-4; D call uncertain. The V gene's germline CDR1 is MGHRA and CDR2 YSYEKL. V shed 1 base and J shed 7 bases, with 7 bases lying between them. The CDR3 is 13 amino acids. In DNA, the CDR3 is TGCGCCAGCAGCCAAGCAGTTACTGAAAAACTGTTTTTT. Its translation: CASSQAVTEKLFF.

CDR3 protein: CASSGTNSNQPQHF. The CDR3 DNA is TGTGCCAGCAGTGGGACAAATAGCAATCAGCCCCAGCATTTT. V usage is TRBV2 and J usage is TRBJ1-5; TRBD1 might be the D (5 bases). V gave up 4 bases and J gave up 0 bases, with 7 bases separating them. Germline CDR1 SNHLY, CDR2 FYNNEI. The CDR3 has 14 amino acids.

The table lists this clone with a few counts. The V call is TRBV7-9, the J call TRBJ1-5; no reliable D call. The CDR3 consists of 13 residues. Germline V gene lookup returns CDR1 SEHNR and CDR2 FQNEAQ (reference sequence). The V gene lost 3 bases and the J gene lost 4 bases, with 7 bases spanning the gap. The CDR3 is CASSLTGNQPQHF. The CDR3 region has the DNA TGTGCCAGCAGCTTGACGGGGAATCAGCCCCAGCATTTT.

This clone was picked up a small number of times. V usage is TRBV10-3 and J usage is TRBJ2-2, with a weak D call TRBD2 (5 bases). The germline CDR1 and CDR2 sequences are ENHRY and SYGVKD. The germline V and J ends were trimmed by 8 bases and 1 base, with 11 bases remaining between them. CDR3 length: 14 amino acids. In nucleotides, the CDR3 is TGTGCCATCGGGGAGAACTTGAACACCGGGGAGCTGTTTTTT. Translation gives CAIGENLNTGELFF.

The chain combines TRBV24-1 with TRBJ1-1; 7 bases fit TRBD1. CDR3 length equals 13 residues. Losses at the gene ends were 7 bases for V and 4 bases for J; bases not matched to a gene: 5. The germline V gene has CDR1 KGHDR and CDR2 SFDVKD. The CDR3 DNA sequence: TGTGCCACCAGCGCGGCAGGGGGCACTGAAGCTTTCTTT. Encoded protein: CATSAAGGTEAFF.

Note on this clone: A much bigger clone sits one base away, suggesting this may be a read error. Other DNA sequences within the sample encode an identical CDR3. V is TRBV9 and J is TRBJ2-7, with unresolved D. Germline CDR1 reads SGDLS; CDR2 reads YYNGEE. Trimming pared 0 bases from V and 0 bases from J, leaving 4 bases between. The CDR3 runs 13 residues. The CDR3 spells CASSVGDSYEQYF. DNA for the CDR3: TGTGCCAGCAGCGTAGGAGACTCCTACGAGCAGTACTTC.

This clone was recorded once. The CDR3, as DNA: TGCGCCAGCAGCACGGGAGGGGGCGACAGGAGAGGCTATGGCTACACCTTC. Translating gives CASSTGGGDRRGYGYTF. The genes are TRBV5-1 and TRBJ1-2; TRBD1 aligns across 7 bases. The CDR3 has 17 amino acids. With V trimmed by 4 bases and J by 4 bases, 16 bases remained unmatched. Per germline, CDR1 SGHRS and CDR2 YFSETQ.